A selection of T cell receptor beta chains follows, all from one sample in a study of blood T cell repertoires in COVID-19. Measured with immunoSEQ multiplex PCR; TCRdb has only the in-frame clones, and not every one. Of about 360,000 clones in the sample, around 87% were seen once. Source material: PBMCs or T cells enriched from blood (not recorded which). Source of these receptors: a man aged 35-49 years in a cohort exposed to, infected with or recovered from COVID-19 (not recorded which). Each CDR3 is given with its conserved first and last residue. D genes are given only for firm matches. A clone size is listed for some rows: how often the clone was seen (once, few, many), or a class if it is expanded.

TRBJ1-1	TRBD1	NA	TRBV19	CASSIATGANTEAFF	TGTGCCAGTAGTATAGCAACAGGGGCGAACACTGAAGCTTTCTTT
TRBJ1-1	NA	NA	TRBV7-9	CASSRKTGRGVNTEAFF	TGTGCCAGCAGCCGCAAAACAGGGAGAGGTGTGAACACTGAAGCTTTCTTT
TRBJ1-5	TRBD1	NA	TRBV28	CASSLGQYHQPQHF	TGTGCCAGCAGTTTGGGACAGTACCATCAGCCCCAGCATTTT
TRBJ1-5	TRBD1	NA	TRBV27	CASRETGGDQPQHF	TGTGCCAGCAGGGAGACAGGGGGGGATCAGCCCCAGCATTTT
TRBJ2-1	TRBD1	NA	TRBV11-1	CASSDRTGPTYNEQFF	TGTGCCAGCAGCGACAGGACAGGTCCGACTTACAATGAGCAGTTCTTC
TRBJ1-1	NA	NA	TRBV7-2	CASSPRQGRLVSNTEAFF	TGTGCCAGCAGCCCCCGGCAGGGTAGGCTCGTATCGAACACTGAAGCTTTCTTT
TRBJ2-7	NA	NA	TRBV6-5	CASSPSSYEQYF	TGTGCCAGCAGCCCCTCCTCCTACGAGCAGTACTTC
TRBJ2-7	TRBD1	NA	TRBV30	CAWSPGQGGNEQYF	TGTGCCTGGAGTCCGGGACAGGGTGGCAACGAGCAGTACTTC
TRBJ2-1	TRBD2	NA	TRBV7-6	CASSLRPEEVAGVFYNEQFF	TGTGCCAGCAGCTTACGCCCTGAGGAGGTAGCGGGAGTATTCTACAATGAGCAGTTCTTC
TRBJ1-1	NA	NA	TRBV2	CASSVEGSGRNTEAFF	TGTGCCAGCAGTGTAGAAGGGTCGGGGAGGAACACTGAAGCTTTCTTT
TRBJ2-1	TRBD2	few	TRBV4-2	CASSQAISGSFPNEQFF	TGTGCCAGCAGCCAAGCGATCAGCGGGAGTTTTCCCAATGAGCAGTTCTTC
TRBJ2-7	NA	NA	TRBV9	CASSVEGTSPISSYEQYF	TGTGCCAGCAGCGTCGAGGGGACAAGTCCTATAAGCTCCTACGAGCAGTACTTC
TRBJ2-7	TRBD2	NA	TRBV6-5	CASSRKREAPYEQYF	TGTGCCAGCAGTAGGAAGCGGGAGGCCCCCTACGAGCAGTACTTC
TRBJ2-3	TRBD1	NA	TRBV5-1	CASSLAGGRDTQYF	TGCGCCAGCAGCTTGGCAGGGGGCAGAGATACGCAGTATTTT
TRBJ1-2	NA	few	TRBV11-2	CASSLALSNYGYTF	TGTGCCAGCAGCTTAGCGCTGAGTAACTATGGCTACACCTTC
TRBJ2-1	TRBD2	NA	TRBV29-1	CSVRGGRAFYEQFF	TGCAGCGTTCGAGGCGGGAGGGCCTTCTATGAGCAGTTCTTC
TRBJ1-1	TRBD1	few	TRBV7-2	CASRLDRGGTEAFF	TGTGCCAGCAGATTGGACAGGGGAGGGACTGAAGCTTTCTTT
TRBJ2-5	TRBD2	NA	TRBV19	CASSLGLAAGETQYF	TGTGCCAGTAGTTTAGGACTAGCGGCTGGGGAGACCCAGTACTTC
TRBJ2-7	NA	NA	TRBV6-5	CASRVGRQFSYEQYF	TGTGCCAGCAGGGTTGGCCGACAATTCTCCTACGAGCAGTACTTC
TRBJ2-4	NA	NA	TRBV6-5	CASSSEGNIQYF	TGTGCCAGCAGTTCCGAGGGAAACATTCAGTACTTC
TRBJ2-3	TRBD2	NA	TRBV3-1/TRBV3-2	CASSQASGAPDTQYF	TGTGCCAGCAGCCAAGCTAGCGGAGCCCCAGATACGCAGTATTTT
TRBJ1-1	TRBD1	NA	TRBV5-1	CASSLKDRGAEAFF	TGCGCCAGCAGCTTGAAGGACAGGGGCGCTGAAGCTTTCTTT
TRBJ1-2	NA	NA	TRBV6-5	CASSYSRFGGVAGYTF	TGTGCCAGCAGTTACTCGCGGTTCGGGGGAGTTGCTGGCTACACCTTC